This is a list of T cell receptor beta chains from one sample in a study of beta chain features in type 1 diabetes. Profiled with immunoSEQ multiplex PCR; TCRdb holds only in-frame clones, not every one. Of roughly 250,000 clones listed, roughly 20% were seen once; the top ten hold less than 0.03%. The sequenced sample was naive CD4+ T cells from blood. The receptors were gathered from a woman between 35 and 50 years old with type 1 diabetes. Both conserved end residues are part of each CDR3. The D gene is left open where the match is weak. Not every row has a clone size; where given, it reads once, few, many or a size class.

d_call: TRBD2; v_call: TRBV5-4; clone_size: .; j_call: TRBJ2-1; cdr3_aa: CASSQGLAGNNEQFF; cdr3_nt: TGTGCCAGCAGTCAGGGACTAGCGGGAAACAATGAGCAGTTCTTC
d_call: .; v_call: TRBV7-2; clone_size: few; j_call: TRBJ2-1; cdr3_aa: CASSSPYEQFF; cdr3_nt: TGTGCCAGCAGCTCCCCTTATGAGCAGTTCTTC
d_call: TRBD1; v_call: TRBV7-9; clone_size: .; j_call: TRBJ1-2; cdr3_aa: CASSVVTGGYGYTF; cdr3_nt: TGTGCCAGCAGCGTGGTGACAGGGGGCTATGGCTACACCTTC
d_call: .; v_call: TRBV5-1; clone_size: .; j_call: TRBJ2-5; cdr3_aa: CASISGETQYF; cdr3_nt: TGCGCCAGCATAAGCGGAGAGACCCAGTACTTC
d_call: TRBD1; v_call: TRBV7-8; clone_size: once; j_call: TRBJ2-2; cdr3_aa: CASSLAGNRGKTGELFF; cdr3_nt: TGTGCCAGCAGCTTAGCGGGGAACAGGGGTAAAACCGGGGAGCTGTTTTTT
d_call: .; v_call: TRBV29-1; clone_size: .; j_call: TRBJ2-7; cdr3_aa: CSVAWGAYEQYF; cdr3_nt: TGCAGCGTGGCATGGGGCGCCTACGAGCAGTACTTC
d_call: TRBD2; v_call: TRBV7-2; clone_size: few; j_call: TRBJ2-3; cdr3_aa: CASSLDGGGETQYF; cdr3_nt: TGTGCCAGCAGCTTAGATGGCGGGGGGGAAACGCAGTATTTT
d_call: .; v_call: TRBV7-9; clone_size: .; j_call: TRBJ2-5; cdr3_aa: CASSQGQPGETQYF; cdr3_nt: TGTGCCAGCAGCCAAGGACAGCCCGGGGAGACCCAGTACTTC
d_call: .; v_call: TRBV28; clone_size: few; j_call: TRBJ1-4; cdr3_aa: CASSLVPRTGEKLFF; cdr3_nt: TGTGCCAGCAGTTTAGTCCCTCGAACAGGAGAAAAACTGTTTTTT
d_call: .; v_call: TRBV5-6; clone_size: .; j_call: TRBJ1-2; cdr3_aa: CASRGGNYGYTF; cdr3_nt: TGTGCCAGCAGGGGAGGAAACTATGGCTACACCTTC
d_call: TRBD2; v_call: TRBV10-3; clone_size: .; j_call: TRBJ2-6; cdr3_aa: CAISPGLAGSGANVLTF; cdr3_nt: TGTGCCATCAGCCCCGGACTAGCGGGGTCTGGGGCCAACGTCCTGACTTTC
d_call: .; v_call: TRBV5-4; clone_size: few; j_call: TRBJ2-3; cdr3_aa: CASSTGGDTQYF; cdr3_nt: TGTGCCAGCAGCACTGGGGGCGATACGCAGTATTTT
d_call: TRBD1; v_call: TRBV7-2; clone_size: .; j_call: TRBJ2-5; cdr3_aa: CASSRSGTDQETQYF; cdr3_nt: TGTGCCAGCAGCCGTAGTGGGACAGACCAAGAGACCCAGTACTTC
d_call: TRBD2; v_call: TRBV9; clone_size: .; j_call: TRBJ2-1; cdr3_aa: CASSVATASGFLFGEQFF; cdr3_nt: TGTGCCAGCAGCGTAGCTACGGCTAGCGGATTCCTTTTCGGTGAGCAGTTCTTC
d_call: TRBD2; v_call: TRBV28; clone_size: .; j_call: TRBJ2-7; cdr3_aa: CASSLSGSNNEQYF; cdr3_nt: TGTGCCAGCAGTTTAAGCGGGAGTAACAACGAGCAGTACTTC
d_call: TRBD1; v_call: TRBV29-1; clone_size: few; j_call: TRBJ1-2; cdr3_aa: CSVVDRLDGYTF; cdr3_nt: TGCAGCGTTGTGGACAGGCTTGATGGCTACACCTTC
d_call: .; v_call: TRBV14; clone_size: .; j_call: TRBJ2-1; cdr3_aa: CASSQEVLSGQFF; cdr3_nt: TGTGCCAGCAGCCAAGAAGTGCTGAGTGGGCAGTTCTTC
d_call: .; v_call: TRBV19; clone_size: few; j_call: TRBJ2-2; cdr3_aa: CASSRGSTFGELFF; cdr3_nt: TGTGCCAGTAGTAGGGGCAGCACCTTCGGGGAGCTGTTTTTT
d_call: .; v_call: TRBV27; clone_size: .; j_call: TRBJ1-1; cdr3_aa: CASGLRGLEAFF; cdr3_nt: TGTGCCAGCGGTCTGCGGGGACTTGAAGCTTTCTTT
d_call: .; v_call: TRBV7-2; clone_size: .; j_call: TRBJ2-3; cdr3_aa: CASSAQGPSTDTQYF; cdr3_nt: TGTGCCAGCAGCGCACAGGGTCCTAGCACAGATACGCAGTATTTT
d_call: .; v_call: TRBV5-8; clone_size: few; j_call: TRBJ2-5; cdr3_aa: CASSLVEGQETQYF; cdr3_nt: TGTGCCAGCAGCTTGGTGGAGGGCCAAGAGACCCAGTACTTC
d_call: .; v_call: TRBV5-6; clone_size: few; j_call: TRBJ1-3; cdr3_aa: CASRPQPGGNTIYF; cdr3_nt: TGTGCCAGCAGACCTCAGCCAGGTGGAAACACCATATATTTT
d_call: .; v_call: TRBV9; clone_size: few; j_call: TRBJ2-7; cdr3_aa: CASSVGTVAYEQYF; cdr3_nt: TGTGCCAGCAGCGTCGGGACTGTCGCCTACGAGCAGTACTTC
d_call: .; v_call: TRBV6-5; clone_size: few; j_call: TRBJ1-1; cdr3_aa: CASSYSQAGAAEAFF; cdr3_nt: TGTGCCAGCAGTTACTCTCAAGCCGGAGCGGCTGAAGCTTTCTTT
d_call: .; v_call: TRBV7-2; clone_size: .; j_call: TRBJ2-1; cdr3_aa: CASSLRGREQFF; cdr3_nt: TGTGCCAGCAGCTTAAGAGGGAGGGAGCAGTTCTTC
d_call: TRBD2; v_call: TRBV7-9; clone_size: .; j_call: TRBJ2-1; cdr3_aa: CASSLGLGRIHEQFF; cdr3_nt: TGTGCCAGCAGCCTGGGACTAGGTAGAATCCATGAGCAGTTCTTC
d_call: TRBD1; v_call: TRBV18; clone_size: few; j_call: TRBJ2-5; cdr3_aa: CASSSPGQKETQYF; cdr3_nt: TGTGCCAGCTCATCGCCGGGACAGAAAGAGACCCAGTACTTC
d_call: .; v_call: TRBV4-1; clone_size: .; j_call: TRBJ2-7; cdr3_aa: CASSQEYGQQYF; cdr3_nt: TGCGCCAGCAGCCAAGAATATGGCCAGCAGTACTTC
d_call: TRBD2; v_call: TRBV7-2; clone_size: few; j_call: TRBJ2-7; cdr3_aa: CASSLQGRSWLAGDEQYF; cdr3_nt: TGTGCCAGCAGCTTACAGGGGCGTTCATGGCTAGCGGGGGACGAGCAGTACTTC
d_call: .; v_call: TRBV27; clone_size: few; j_call: TRBJ2-7; cdr3_aa: CASSFLAQYEQYF; cdr3_nt: TGTGCCAGCAGTTTCCTTGCCCAGTACGAGCAGTACTTC
d_call: .; v_call: TRBV6-6; clone_size: .; j_call: TRBJ1-5; cdr3_aa: CASTGAGDQPQHF; cdr3_nt: TGTGCCAGCACCGGGGCGGGGGATCAGCCCCAGCATTTT
d_call: .; v_call: TRBV7-8; clone_size: .; j_call: TRBJ1-3; cdr3_aa: CASSFAAARIGNTIYF; cdr3_nt: TGTGCCAGCAGCTTCGCGGCGGCCAGAATTGGAAACACCATATATTTT
d_call: TRBD2; v_call: TRBV18; clone_size: few; j_call: TRBJ2-1; cdr3_aa: CASSKASGGDNEQFF; cdr3_nt: TGTGCCAGCTCAAAGGCGAGCGGGGGTGACAATGAGCAGTTCTTC
d_call: TRBD1; v_call: TRBV29-1; clone_size: .; j_call: TRBJ1-1; cdr3_aa: CSVEDFDRGHTEAFF; cdr3_nt: TGCAGCGTTGAAGATTTCGACAGGGGGCACACTGAAGCTTTCTTT
d_call: .; v_call: TRBV7-9; clone_size: .; j_call: TRBJ2-5; cdr3_aa: CASSPQMVLQETQYF; cdr3_nt: TGTGCCAGCAGCCCCCAGATGGTGCTCCAAGAGACCCAGTACTTC
d_call: .; v_call: TRBV5-6; clone_size: .; j_call: TRBJ2-5; cdr3_aa: CASSLDSREETQYF; cdr3_nt: TGTGCCAGCAGCTTGGATAGCAGGGAAGAGACCCAGTACTTC
d_call: TRBD2; v_call: TRBV29-1; clone_size: few; j_call: TRBJ2-1; cdr3_aa: CSVDSAGGRHEQFF; cdr3_nt: TGCAGCGTTGATTCAGCGGGGGGGCGACATGAGCAGTTCTTC
d_call: TRBD2; v_call: TRBV19; clone_size: few; j_call: TRBJ2-1; cdr3_aa: CATSTSGHNEQFF; cdr3_nt: TGTGCCACATCGACTAGCGGTCACAATGAGCAGTTCTTC
d_call: TRBD2; v_call: TRBV9; clone_size: .; j_call: TRBJ2-7; cdr3_aa: CASSLDAGEWNEQYF; cdr3_nt: TGTGCCAGCAGCCTCGACGCGGGAGAGTGGAACGAGCAGTACTTC
d_call: TRBD2; v_call: TRBV7-8; clone_size: .; j_call: TRBJ2-6; cdr3_aa: CASSPGTSGGSSGANVLTF; cdr3_nt: TGTGCCAGCAGCCCAGGGACTAGCGGGGGGTCCTCTGGGGCCAACGTCCTGACTTTC
d_call: .; v_call: TRBV6-6; clone_size: few; j_call: TRBJ1-5; cdr3_aa: CASSSAEAQHF; cdr3_nt: TGTGCCAGCAGTTCCGCGGAAGCCCAGCATTTT
d_call: TRBD1; v_call: TRBV7-6; clone_size: few; j_call: TRBJ2-3; cdr3_aa: CASSPTTTGPTPSTQYF; cdr3_nt: TGTGCCAGCAGCCCCACCACGACAGGGCCCACACCCAGTACGCAGTATTTT